This is a list of T cell receptor beta chains from one sample in a study of CD8 T cells in Susac syndrome. TCRdb recomputed calls from the immunoSEQ multiplex PCR reads with MiXCR, one row per CDR3 protein. The table records tens of thousands of distinct CDR3 sequences, 95% of them present only once. Sample: CD8+ T cells from PBMCs. The receptors were sampled from a human donor with Susac syndrome. CDR3s include the opening cysteine and the closing phenylalanine or tryptophan. A D gene is named only where the DNA matches it firmly. Only some rows state a clone size, as once, few, many or a class for expanded clones.

>NA|NA|TRBV5-6|TRBJ1-4
TGTGCCAGCAGCCTCTCGGACTCCGCAACTAATGAAAAACTGTTTTTT
CASSLSDSATNEKLFF
>NA|NA|TRBV13|TRBJ2-3
TGTGCCAGCAGAGGGACAGATACGCAGTATTTT
CASRGTDTQYF
>NA|TRBD1|TRBV25-1|TRBJ2-7
TGTGCCAGCGGACAGGTTGCCTACGAGCAGTACTTC
CASGQVAYEQYF
>few|TRBD2|TRBV13|TRBJ2-1
TGTGCCAGCAGTTCGCCGGGACTACGATCCAATGAGCAGTTCTTC
CASSSPGLRSNEQFF
>NA|NA|TRBV30|TRBJ2-2
TGTGCCTGGAGTTCGCTCTCGTCTTCCACCGGGGAGCTGTTTTTT
CAWSSLSSSTGELFF
>NA|NA|TRBV13|TRBJ1-1
TGTGCCAGCAGTCTTAATCCCCCAAGGGTAGACGCTTTCTTT
CASSLNPPRVDAFF
>NA|NA|TRBV30|TRBJ2-1
TGTGCCTGGAGCGCAGGGGTGGGGTACAATGAGCAGTTCTTC
CAWSAGVGYNEQFF
>NA|NA|TRBV7-8|TRBJ2-5
TGTGCCAGCAGCTTAGAGTCGGGACTTCTGTACCAAGAGACCCAGTACTTC
CASSLESGLLYQETQYF
>NA|NA|TRBV27|TRBJ2-2
TGTGCCAGCAGTCCCCACACCGGGGAGCTGTTTTTT
CASSPHTGELFF
>NA|NA|TRBV12-5|TRBJ1-5
TGTGCTAGTGTTTTAGCAGGGAGCAATCAGCCCCAGCATTTT
CASVLAGSNQPQHF
>NA|NA|TRBV2|TRBJ2-3
TGTGCCAGCAGTGAAGCGCTGGGCTATGGTGATACGCAGTATTTT
CASSEALGYGDTQYF
>NA|TRBD2|TRBV30|TRBJ2-2
TGTGCCTGGAGTACCCTGACTAGCTCGAACACCGGGGAGCTGTTTTTT
CAWSTLTSSNTGELFF
>NA|NA|TRBV2|TRBJ2-7
TGTGCCAGCAGGTCGGATTGGAGGCAGTACTTC
CASRSDWRQYF
>NA|NA|TRBV30|TRBJ2-5
TGTGCCTGGAGCGAACGTACGGAGTTAGGATACGAGACCCAGTACTTC
CAWSERTELGYETQYF
>NA|NA|TRBV7-2|TRBJ2-1
TGTGCCAGCAGCCCCAATTTCCGCGGCAGCTCCTACAATGAGCAGTTCTTC
CASSPNFRGSSYNEQFF
>NA|NA|TRBV19|TRBJ1-1
TGTGCCAGTAGTGCAGCGAACACTGAAGCTTTCTTT
CASSAANTEAFF
>NA|NA|TRBV12-3/TRBV12-4|TRBJ2-7
TGTGCCAGCAGTCCAAGGGACCGCTCCTACGAGCAGTACTTC
CASSPRDRSYEQYF
>NA|TRBD1|TRBV27|TRBJ2-7
TGTGCCAGCAGTTATTCAGGGGGTTCCTACGAGCAGTACTTC
CASSYSGGSYEQYF
>NA|NA|TRBV4-3|TRBJ1-1
TGCGCCAGCAGCCAAGATAGCTACAGAACTGAAGCTTTCTTT
CASSQDSYRTEAFF
>NA|NA|TRBV9|TRBJ1-2
TGTGCCAGCAGCGTAGGGTATGGCTACACCTTC
CASSVGYGYTF
>few|TRBD2|TRBV12-3/TRBV12-4|TRBJ2-1
TGTGCCAGCGGACTAGCGGCCTACAATGAGCAGTTCTTC
CASGLAAYNEQFF
>NA|TRBD2|TRBV5-1|TRBJ2-3
TGCGCCAGCAGTCCGCCTAGCGGGGATACGCAGTATTTT
CASSPPSGDTQYF
>NA|NA|TRBV7-8|TRBJ2-7
TGTGCCAGCAGCATCGGGCCGCCCTACGAGCAGTACTTC
CASSIGPPYEQYF
>NA|TRBD1|TRBV29-1|TRBJ2-1
TGCAGCGTCCTGCCCCCGGACAGGGGAGGGATCTTC
CSVLPPDRGGIF
>NA|NA|TRBV19|TRBJ1-1
TGTGCCAGTAGTATAGTGGGCAGCACTGAAGCTTTCTTT
CASSIVGSTEAFF
>NA|NA|TRBV29-1|TRBJ1-2
TGCAGCTCAATGAACCTCGGGGACTCAACTAACTATGGCTACACCTTC
CSSMNLGDSTNYGYTF
>NA|NA|TRBV11-2|TRBJ2-7
TGTGCCAGCAGCTCTGGACTGGTAGGGTCCCATTTC
CASSSGLVGSHF
>NA|NA|TRBV15|TRBJ2-1
TGTGCCACCAGCAGAGATGGGCCGGGAGCTGAGCAGTTCTTC
CATSRDGPGAEQFF
>NA|NA|TRBV20-1|TRBJ1-5
TGCAGTGCTAGTTGGATGGACATAGAGAATCAGCCCCAGCATTTT
CSASWMDIENQPQHF
>NA|TRBD2|TRBV2|TRBJ2-3
TGTGCCAGCAGTGAACCCGGGCAACTAGCGGACACAGATACGCAGTATTTT
CASSEPGQLADTDTQYF
>NA|NA|TRBV5-1|TRBJ2-1
TGCGCCAGCCCTCGGACGGGAGAAATCCCGGTTTGTGAGCAGTTCTTC
CASPRTGEIPVCEQFF
>NA|NA|TRBV19|TRBJ2-1
TGTGCCAGTAGTACCCCCGGGAGCGCCCTTGGGAATGAGCAGTTCTTC
CASSTPGSALGNEQFF
>NA|NA|TRBV7-9|TRBJ1-2
TGTGCCAGCAGCTTGCCGACAGGACACTATGGCTACACCTTC
CASSLPTGHYGYTF
>NA|TRBD2|TRBV20-1|TRBJ2-1
TGCAGTGCAAAGACTAGCGGGATCTACAATGAGCAGTTCTTC
CSAKTSGIYNEQFF
>NA|TRBD2|TRBV25-1|TRBJ2-3
TGTGCCAGCACCCCCGGGACTAGCGGCCTCAATACGCAGTATTTT
CASTPGTSGLNTQYF
>NA|NA|TRBV28|TRBJ1-5
TGTGCCAGCAGTTTAGCCAACAGGGAGAATAGCAATCAGCCCCAGCATTTT
CASSLANRENSNQPQHF
>NA|TRBD2|TRBV4-2|TRBJ2-1
TGTGCCAGCACCCACTATGCGGGAGGGGACTCCTACAATGAGCAGTTCTTC
CASTHYAGGDSYNEQFF
>NA|TRBD2|TRBV12-3/TRBV12-4|TRBJ2-3
TGTGCCAGCAGGGTAGGAGGGACTAGGACAGATACGCAGTATTTT
CASRVGGTRTDTQYF
>NA|NA|TRBV20-1|TRBJ1-1
TGCAGTGCTACCGAGACATTTGAAGCTTTCTTT
CSATETFEAFF
>NA|NA|TRBV20-1|TRBJ2-7
TGCAGTGCTAGAGGGCCCAGGGTCCCCTACGAGCAGTACTTC
CSARGPRVPYEQYF
>NA|TRBD2|TRBV11-3|TRBJ2-3
TGTGCCAGCAGCTTAACTAGCGGGAATTTGGATACGCAGTATTTT
CASSLTSGNLDTQYF
>NA|NA|TRBV4-2|TRBJ1-1
TGTGCCAGCAGCCAAGAAGGACCCATGAACACTGAAGCTTTCTTT
CASSQEGPMNTEAFF
>NA|TRBD2|TRBV9|TRBJ2-5
TGTGCCAGCAGCGTAGCGGGAGGGCCTGAGACCCAGTACTTC
CASSVAGGPETQYF
>NA|NA|TRBV5-6|TRBJ2-7
TGTGCCAGCAGCTTGATACAGGAGGCCCACTACGAGCAGTACTTC
CASSLIQEAHYEQYF